The clone carrying this T cell receptor (beta chain) occurred many times. Its antigen remains unidentified. Unique molecular identifiers were built into the TCRbeta library. A single record per CDR3 protein comes from TCRdb applying MiXCR to the PCR reads. The table records about 600,000 distinct CDR3 sequences, 23% of them present only once. This sample was taken from a study of T-cell reconstitution after alpha-beta-depleted transplantation in children. Trimming pared 4 bases from V and 4 bases from J, leaving 6 bases between. CDR1 and CDR2 from the germline V gene are SQVTM and ANQGSEA. The CDR3 consists of 11 residues. Study-wide results and caveats: Reportedly, alpha-beta T cells present about two months post-transplant originated from several hundred expanded clones of graft origin.

The receptor was isolated from a boy younger than two who had a stem cell transplant for acute myeloid leukemia, so the T cells may come from the graft donor. Source: PBMCs, mostly from graft donor cells, taken 360 days after TCRalphabeta/CD19-depleted stem cell transplant. The V gene is TRBV29-1, the J gene TRBJ2-3; the D gene is possibly TRBD1 (6 bases). CDR3: CSVGTADTQYF. CDR3 DNA: TGCAGCGTTGGGACAGCAGATACGCAGTATTTT.